One sample yielded the 2 T cell receptor beta chains listed below, sequenced in a study of cytomegalovirus exposure and HLA in healthy donors. PCR employed 60 Vbeta and 13 Jbeta primers. The data were produced by immunoSEQ multiplex PCR, yet TCRdb's version contains in-frame clones alone and is incomplete. This table has 150,000 to 200,000 clones, 80% to 90% appearing once. Sequencing was carried out using PBMCs. The receptor source for this set is a man younger than 30 in good health and CMV-seronegative.

Only a few counts were recorded for this clone. The genes are TRBV6-5 and TRBJ2-7, with a weak D call TRBD1 (8 bases). V shed 1 base and J shed 4 bases, with 14 bases lying between them. Germline lookup yields CDR1 MNHEY and CDR2 SVGAGI. The length of the CDR3 is 15 residues. The CDR3 coding sequence is TGTGCCAGCAGTTACTACGGACAGGGAGGGTACGAGCAGTACTTC. Residues: CASSYYGQGGYEQYF.

J is TRBJ1-6 and V is TRBV4-1; no clear D. V was trimmed by 4 bases and J by 8 bases, leaving 18 bases between them. The V gene's germline CDR1 is MGHRA and CDR2 YSYEKL. The CDR3 contains 16 residues. The CDR3 spells CASSPEGWTKDSPLHF. CDR3 in DNA: TGCGCCAGCAGCCCCGAAGGCTGGACTAAGGATTCACCCCTCCACTTT.